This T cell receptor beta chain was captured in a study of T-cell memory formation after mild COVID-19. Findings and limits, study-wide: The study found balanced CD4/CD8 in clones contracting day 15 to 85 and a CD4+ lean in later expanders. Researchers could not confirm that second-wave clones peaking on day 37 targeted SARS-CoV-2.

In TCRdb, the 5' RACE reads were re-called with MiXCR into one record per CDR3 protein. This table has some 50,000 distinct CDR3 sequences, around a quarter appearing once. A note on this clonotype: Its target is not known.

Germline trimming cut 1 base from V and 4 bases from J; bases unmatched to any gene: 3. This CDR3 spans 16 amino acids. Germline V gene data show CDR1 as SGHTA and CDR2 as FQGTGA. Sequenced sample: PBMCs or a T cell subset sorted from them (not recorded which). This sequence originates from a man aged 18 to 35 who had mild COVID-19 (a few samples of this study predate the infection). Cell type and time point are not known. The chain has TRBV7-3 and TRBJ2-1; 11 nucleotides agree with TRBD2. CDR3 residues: CASSLRASGGYNEQFF. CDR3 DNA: TGTGCCAGCAGCTTAAGGGCTAGCGGGGGGTACAATGAGCAGTTCTTC.